The sequence of this T cell receptor beta chain was determined in a study of CD4 T cells in relation to SARS-CoV-2 and coronaviruses. In the study overall: After about nine days of antigen culture, PBMC TCR beta CDR3s were sequenced. The negative reference was HIV-1 Nef peptide pool or peptide-free culture.

Measured with immunoSEQ multiplex PCR; TCRdb has only the in-frame clones, and not every one. The sample consists of some 30,000 clones, 76% of them appearing once. Regarding this clone: Its antigen is still unknown.

The CDR3 runs to 15 residues. The germline V and J ends were trimmed by 0 bases and 3 bases, with 11 bases remaining between them. Germline V gene sequence: CDR1 WSHSY, CDR2 SAAADI. Before the COVID-19 pandemic, during about 2010-2018, CD4+ T cells were taken from unexposed donors. CD4+ T cells were isolated from the cells after 10 days of culture. V usage is TRBV10-2 and J usage is TRBJ2-5; no definite D call. The source material was CD4+ T cells from PBMCs, cultured in vitro. The receptor's source is a human donor in good health. CDR3: CASSESATLKETQYF. DNA for the CDR3: TGCGCCAGCAGTGAGTCGGCTACTTTAAAAGAGACCCAGTACTTC.